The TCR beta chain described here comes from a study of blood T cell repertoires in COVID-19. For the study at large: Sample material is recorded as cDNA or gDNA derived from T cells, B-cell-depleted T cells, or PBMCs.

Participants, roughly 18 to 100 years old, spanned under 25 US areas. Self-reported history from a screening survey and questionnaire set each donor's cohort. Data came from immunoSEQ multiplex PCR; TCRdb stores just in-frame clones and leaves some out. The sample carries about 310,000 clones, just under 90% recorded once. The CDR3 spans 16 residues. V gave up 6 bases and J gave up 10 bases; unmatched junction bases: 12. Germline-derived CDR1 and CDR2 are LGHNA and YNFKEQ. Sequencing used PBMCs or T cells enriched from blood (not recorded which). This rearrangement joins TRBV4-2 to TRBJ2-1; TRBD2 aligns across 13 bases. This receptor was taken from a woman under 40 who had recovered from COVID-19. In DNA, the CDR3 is TGTGCCAGCAGGCCGGGACTAGCGGGATATTTGGGGGAGCAGTTCTTC. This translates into CASRPGLAGYLGEQFF.